A selection of T cell receptor beta chains follows, all from one sample in a study of CD8+ T cells in alopecia areata. Clones were sequenced by immunoSEQ multiplex PCR, and TCRdb holds only the in-frame ones, with some missing. The sample has about 12,000 clones, around 63% seen once. Material for sequencing was skin. Receptors were obtained from a human donor with alopecia areata. The CDR3 runs from the conserved cysteine through the conserved F or W. Fields, in order: J gene, CDR3 length, D gene, clone size, V gene, CDR3 DNA, CDR3 protein. The D gene is left open where the match is weak. The size entry is marked missing in some rows and otherwise reads once, few, many or a size class.

>TRBJ2-5|16|NA|NA|TRBV5-1
TGCGCCAGCAGCTTGGCTGGGGGGCCCTATGAAGAGACCCAGTACTTC
CASSLAGGPYEETQYF
>TRBJ2-6|13|NA|NA|TRBV29-1
TGCAGCGTTGATAATAGCGGGGCCAACGTCCTGACTTTC
CSVDNSGANVLTF
>TRBJ1-1|13|NA|few|TRBV29-1
TGCAGCGTCGGCCGGGACGGAAACACTGAAGCTTTCTTT
CSVGRDGNTEAFF
>TRBJ2-7|15|NA|NA|TRBV7-8
TGTGCCAGCAGCCTATCAGCGGGTAGCTCCTACGAGCAGTACTTC
CASSLSAGSSYEQYF
>TRBJ1-1|12|NA|NA|TRBV29-1
TGCAGCGTCCTAGGGGTTAACACTGAAGCTTTCTTT
CSVLGVNTEAFF
>TRBJ2-7|15|NA|NA|TRBV15
TGTGCCACCAGCAGAGATGGTCTGAGGGCGGGGGAGCAGTACTTC
CATSRDGLRAGEQYF
>TRBJ2-3|12|NA|NA|TRBV7-2
TGTGCCAGTAGACCAGAGGGGGATACGCAGTATTTT
CASRPEGDTQYF
>TRBJ1-6|14|NA|NA|TRBV27
TGTGCCAGCAGTTTAACGGGGGCGGTCTCACCCCTCCACTTT
CASSLTGAVSPLHF
>TRBJ2-5|14|TRBD2|NA|TRBV7-3
TGTGCCATAGAAGAGCGGGGGGGCGGAGAGACCCAGTACTTC
CAIEERGGGETQYF
>TRBJ1-2|14|TRBD1|NA|TRBV19
TGTGCCAGTAGTATTCTCGGGACAGTCTATGGCTACACCTTC
CASSILGTVYGYTF
>TRBJ1-5|15|NA|few|TRBV27
TGTGCCAGCAGTTTATCAGGGGATAGCAATCAGCCCCAGCATTTT
CASSLSGDSNQPQHF
>TRBJ1-2|12|NA|once|TRBV12-5
TGTGCTAGTGGTTCAGGGAGGGATGGCTACACCTTC
CASGSGRDGYTF
>TRBJ2-1|15|NA|few|TRBV7-2
TGTGCCAGCAGCCCGGTCGCTTATCCCTACAATGAGCAGTTCTTC
CASSPVAYPYNEQFF